The 26 T cell receptor beta chains below were found in one sample sequenced in a study of cytomegalovirus exposure and HLA in healthy donors. Sequencing was performed with immunoSEQ multiplex PCR; in TCRdb, only in-frame clones are kept and a portion is missing. The top ten clones hold 0.65% to 0.95% of a sample with around 350,000 clones, about nine tenths of them seen once. Sequencing was carried out using PBMCs. The origin of the receptors is a woman aged 18-29 years in good health and CMV-seronegative.

The count of this clone is one. The rearrangement uses TRBV11-2 and TRBJ2-7; D may be TRBD2 (6 bases). Germline CDR1 SGHAT, CDR2 FQNNGV. The CDR3 is made up of 17 amino acids. The ends were cut back, 4 bases at V and 9 bases at J, with 28 bases in the middle. CDR3: CASSSNRGKQGPFAQYF. CDR3 in DNA: TGTGCCAGCAGCTCAAACCGGGGGAAGCAGGGCCCGTTTGCGCAGTACTTC.

The chain employs TRBV4-2 and TRBJ2-7; 9 nucleotides agree with TRBD2. V lost 3 bases, J lost 6 bases, and 12 bases stayed unmatched. The length of the CDR3 is 16 residues. The V gene's germline CDR1 is LGHNA and CDR2 YNFKEQ. In nucleotides, the CDR3 is TGTGCCAGCAGCCAGCAGTGGGGCGGGGGGGCGTCCGAGCAGTACTTC. This gives the protein CASSQQWGGGASEQYF.

The chain recombines TRBV11-2 with TRBJ1-2; no clear D. Trimming cost V 5 bases and J 4 bases, with 23 bases left between them. Per the germline V gene, CDR1 is SGHAT and CDR2 is FQNNGV. The CDR3 loop spans 17 amino acids. CDR3 coding DNA: TGTGCCAGCAGCGGATTCGAGGAGACCAGAGGAGGCTATGGCTACACCTTC. Protein sequence: CASSGFEETRGGYGYTF.

This rearrangement joins TRBV2 to TRBJ2-5; 10 bases are shared with TRBD2. CDR3 length: 12 residues. J lost 9 bases, V lost 11 bases, and 9 bases had no gene match. Looked up from germline, CDR1 is SNHLY and CDR2 is FYNNEI. The CDR3 coding sequence is TGTGCCGGACTAGCGGTCCGGGGGTCCCAGTACTTC. It specifies CAGLAVRGSQYF. Looking up the rest from reference TRBV2 and TRBJ2-5 gives the full variable domain: EPEVTQTPSHQVTQMGQEVILRCVPISNHLYFYWYRQILGQKVEFLVSFYNNEISEKSEIFDDQFSVERPDGSNFTLKIRSTKLEDSAMYFCAGLAVRGSQYFGPGTRLLVL.

The chain combines TRBV28 with TRBJ2-5, with D hard to call. CDR3 length: 12 amino acids. The V and J ends lost 5 bases and 1 base respectively, with 5 bases between them. CDR1 is MDHEN and CDR2 is SYDVKM in the germline V gene. The CDR3 is CASSLLQETQYF. For the CDR3, the DNA is TGTGCCAGCAGTCTACTCCAAGAGACCCAGTACTTC.

With respect to this clone: In the same sample, other DNA sequences code for this CDR3. This sequence joins TRBV28 and TRBJ2-7; 7 bases are shared with TRBD2. The CDR3 has 14 amino acids. Germline V lookup: CDR1 MDHEN, CDR2 SYDVKM. V was pared by 2 bases and J by 2 bases, with 3 bases of the junction left unmatched. For the CDR3, the DNA is TGTGCCAGCAGTTTAATAGCGGGCGCCTACGAGCAGTACTTC. Its protein is CASSLIAGAYEQYF.

This clone was recorded only once. The J gene is TRBJ1-1, the V gene TRBV27, with D tentatively TRBD1 (6 bases). This CDR3 has 15 residues. Trimming took off 2 bases at V and 8 bases at J, with 18 bases between the two ends. The germline CDR1 and CDR2 sequences are MNHEY and SMNVEV (reference sequence). CDR3 in DNA: TGTGCCAGCAGTTTAAGTGGCAGGGGCCCGTTGGAAGCTTTCTTT. Its translation is CASSLSGRGPLEAFF.

The chain joins TRBV5-6 to TRBJ1-3, with D possibly matching TRBD1 (5 bases). Germline values: CDR1 SGHDT, CDR2 YYEEEE. The V end lost 2 bases, the J end lost 0 bases, and 9 bases lay between the germline ends. The length of the CDR3 is 15 residues. CDR3 region: CASSFDRHSGNTIYF. The DNA for the CDR3 is TGTGCCAGCAGCTTTGACAGACACTCTGGAAACACCATATATTTT.

The chain links TRBV7-8 to TRBJ2-7; D is undetermined. V was pared by 7 bases and J by 1 base, with 17 bases between. CDR3 length: 15 residues. Germline values: CDR1 SGHVS, CDR2 FQNEAQ. CDR3 bases: TGTGCCAGCAAAAAGGAGTTACCAAATTCCTACGAGCAGTACTTC. It is translated as CASKKELPNSYEQYF.

The table lists this clone with a few counts. V is TRBV5-1 and J is TRBJ2-7; no clear D. The ends were cut back, 1 base at V and 2 bases at J, with 7 bases in the middle. CDR1 is SGHRS and CDR2 is YFSETQ in the germline V gene. The CDR3 has 13 residues. The chain's CDR3 is CASSLRVAYEQYF. CDR3 bases: TGCGCCAGCAGCTTGCGAGTGGCCTACGAGCAGTACTTC.

The chain has TRBV2 and TRBJ2-5; possible D gene TRBD2, 7 bases. The V and J ends lost 3 bases and 5 bases respectively, with 13 bases between them. The length of the CDR3 is 14 residues. Germline lookup yields CDR1 SNHLY and CDR2 FYNNEI. The CDR3 protein is CASSDRTRGETQYF. The CDR3 nucleotides read TGTGCCAGCAGTGATAGGACTAGGGGGGAGACCCAGTACTTC.

This rearrangement joins TRBV7-6 to TRBJ2-2, with 10 bases aligning to TRBD2. J lost 5 bases, V lost 2 bases, and 5 bases had no gene match. This CDR3 comprises 16 residues. CDR1 and CDR2 (germline): SGHVS, FNYEAQ. DNA of the CDR3: TGTGCCAGCAGCTTACCAGCGGGAGGGCGGACCGGGGAGCTGTTTTTT. Encoded protein: CASSLPAGGRTGELFF.

The chain uses TRBV29-1 and TRBJ2-2; 10 nucleotides line up with TRBD1. Germline loops: CDR1 SQVTM, CDR2 ANQGSEA. V lost 0 bases to trimming and J lost 8 bases; unmatched junction nucleotides: 9. The CDR3 covers 16 residues. The CDR3 DNA follows: TGCAGCGTTGAAGACCCGGGACAGGGGTCTGGTGGGGAGCTGTTTTTT. Translation gives CSVEDPGQGSGGELFF.

The chain is built from TRBV5-5 and TRBJ1-1, with TRBD1 as a possible D gene (5 bases). The V end lost 5 bases, the J end lost 4 bases, and 15 bases lay between the germline ends. The germline V gene has CDR1 SGHKS and CDR2 YYEKEE (reference sequence). CDR3 length: 14 residues. The CDR3 nucleotides read TGTGCCAGCAGATTGCAGGGTAGTAGCACTGAAGCTTTCTTT. It encodes CASRLQGSSTEAFF. Full variable domain (remainder filled in from reference TRBV5-5 and TRBJ1-1): DAGVTQSPTHLIKTRGQQVTLRCSPISGHKSVSWYQQVLGQGPQFIFQYYEKEERGRGNFPDRFSARQFPNYSSELNVNALLLGDSALYLCASRLQGSSTEAFFGQGTRLTVV.

J is TRBJ1-4 and V is TRBV18; possibly TRBD1 for D (6 bases). The V gene's germline CDR1 is KGHSH and CDR2 LQKENI. Trimming stripped 4 bases from V and 8 bases from J, with 20 bases between. The CDR3 is made up of 16 amino acids. CDR3 DNA: TGTGCCAGCTCACTTATCCCTTTCCGGGACACAGAAAAACTGTTTTTT. This sequence encodes CASSLIPFRDTEKLFF. The entire variable domain, with the rest obtained from reference TRBV18 and TRBJ1-4, is as follows: NAGVMQNPRHLVRRRGQEARLRCSPMKGHSHVYWYRQLPEEGLKFMVYLQKENIIDESGMPKERFSAEFPKEGPSILRIQQVVRGDSAAYFCASSLIPFRDTEKLFFGSGTQLSVL.

The chain recombines TRBV6-5 with TRBJ2-7; TRBD1 agrees at 8 bases. CDR1 is MNHEY, CDR2 SVGAGI, per germline. The CDR3 has 14 amino acids. V was pared by 2 bases and J by 7 bases, with 7 bases of the junction left unmatched. In DNA form, the CDR3 reads TGTGCCAGCAGTTACGGGCAGGGGGCGGGGGAGCAGTACTTC. Its protein product is CASSYGQGAGEQYF.

J is TRBJ2-3 and V is TRBV28; no reliable D call. The CDR3 has 12 residues. V was trimmed by 5 bases and J by 5 bases, leaving 8 bases between them. Germline V lookup: CDR1 MDHEN, CDR2 SYDVKM. DNA of the CDR3: TGTGCCAGCAGTACTATAGGAGATACGCAGTATTTT. It encodes CASSTIGDTQYF. The whole variable domain, remainder taken from reference TRBV28 and TRBJ2-3, is DVKVTQSSRYLVKRTGEKVFLECVQDMDHENMFWYRQDPGLGLRLIYFSYDVKMKEKGDIPEGYSVSREKKERFSLILESASTNQTSMYLCASSTIGDTQYFGPGTRLTVL.

The chain combines TRBV30 with TRBJ2-5; 9 nucleotides agree with TRBD2. Germline V gene lookup returns CDR1 GTSNPN and CDR2 SVGIG (reference sequence). V lost 1 base and J lost 3; bases outside the gene matches: 3. The CDR3 is 14 residues long. In DNA form, the CDR3 reads TGTGCCTGGAGTGGGGGACTAGCCAAAGAGACCCAGTACTTC. The encoded protein is CAWSGGLAKETQYF.

The CDR3 sequence: CASSPWGGSNEKLFF. CDR3 bases: TGCGCCAGCAGCCCCTGGGGGGGATCCAATGAAAAACTGTTTTTT. The V call is TRBV5-1, the J call TRBJ1-4; perhaps TRBD1 as D (5 bases). The CDR3 spans 15 residues. Per germline, CDR1 SGHRS and CDR2 YFSETQ. The V gene lost 4 bases and the J gene lost 5 bases, with 15 bases spanning the gap.

This chain connects TRBV5-1 to TRBJ2-3, with 9 positions matching TRBD2. CDR3 length: 14 amino acids. The J segment lost 4 bases and the V segment lost 7 bases, leaving 7 bases of the junction unmatched. Germline values: CDR1 SGHRS, CDR2 YFSETQ. The CDR3 DNA sequence: TGCGCCAGCTCCTTCCGCGGGGGGGCAGATACGCAGTATTTT. Translated, it gives CASSFRGGADTQYF.

This chain's CDR3 is CASSQVPGKEQYF. The CDR3 DNA follows: TGTGCCAGCAGCCAAGTACCCGGGAAAGAGCAGTACTTC. The rearrangement links TRBV14 to TRBJ2-7, with D possibly matching TRBD2 (5 bases). Germline V lookup: CDR1 SGHDN, CDR2 FVKESK. Trimming pared 1 base from V and 7 bases from J, leaving 11 bases between. CDR3 length: 13 residues.

This chain joins TRBV27 and TRBJ2-2; TRBD1 aligns across 9 bases. V shed 2 bases, J shed 6 bases, and the junction held 19 bases outside the gene matches. The germline CDR1 and CDR2 sequences are MNHEY and SMNVEV (reference sequence). The CDR3 sequence is 20 residues long. The CDR3 region has the DNA TGTGCCAGCAGTTTAGGGGAGACAGGGGGATTCGGACTTGCTGCCGGGGAGCTGTTTTTT. Translated, it gives CASSLGETGGFGLAAGELFF.

V is TRBV4-1 and J is TRBJ1-5; 9 nucleotides agree with TRBD1. This CDR3 comprises 15 residues. CDR1 MGHRA and CDR2 YSYEKL come from the germline V gene. V shed 1 base, J shed 8 bases, and the junction held 6 bases outside the gene matches. The CDR3 reads CASSQGGQGKEPQHF. The CDR3 DNA reads TGCGCCAGCAGCCAAGGCGGACAGGGGAAGGAGCCCCAGCATTTT.

Only one count was recorded for this clone. The chain joins TRBV28 to TRBJ1-6; possibly TRBD1 for D (6 bases). The length of the CDR3 is 13 residues. The germline V and J ends were trimmed by 2 bases and 9 bases, with 8 bases remaining between them. CDR1 and CDR2 (germline): MDHEN, SYDVKM. CDR3 sequence: CASSLLTGSPLHF. CDR3 nucleotide sequence: TGTGCCAGCAGTTTACTGACAGGTTCACCCCTCCACTTT.

The chain joins TRBV7-9 to TRBJ2-5; unclear D gene. The germline V gene encodes CDR1 SEHNR and CDR2 FQNEAQ (reference sequence). The CDR3 runs 12 residues. Trimming left V 5 bases short and J 10 bases short, with 14 bases between. As DNA, the CDR3 is TGTGCCAGCAGCCCACCGAGAGGTGACCAGTACTTC. This encodes CASSPPRGDQYF.

This clone appeared a few times. This chain joins TRBV6-5 and TRBJ2-7, with TRBD1 matching over 7 bases. The CDR3 totals 13 residues. The ends lost 7 bases at V and 5 bases at J; junction bases unmatched: 8. In germline, CDR1 is MNHEY, CDR2 SVGAGI. The CDR3 loop is CASKTGPNNEQYF. In DNA form, the CDR3 reads TGTGCCAGCAAGACAGGGCCGAACAACGAGCAGTACTTC.